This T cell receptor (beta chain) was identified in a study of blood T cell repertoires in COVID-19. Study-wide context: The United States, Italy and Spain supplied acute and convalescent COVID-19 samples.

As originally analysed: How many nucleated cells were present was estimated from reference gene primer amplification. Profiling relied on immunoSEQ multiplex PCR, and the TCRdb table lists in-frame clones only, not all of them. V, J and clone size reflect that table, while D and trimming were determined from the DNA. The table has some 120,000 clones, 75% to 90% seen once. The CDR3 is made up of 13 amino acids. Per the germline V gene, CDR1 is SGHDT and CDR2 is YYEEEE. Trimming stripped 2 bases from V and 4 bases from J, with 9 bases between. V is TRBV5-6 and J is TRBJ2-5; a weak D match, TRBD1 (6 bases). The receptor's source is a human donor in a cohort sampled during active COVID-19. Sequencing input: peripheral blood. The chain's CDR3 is CASSFQGRETQYF. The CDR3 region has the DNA TGTGCCAGCAGCTTCCAGGGGCGAGAGACCCAGTACTTC.